This T cell receptor (beta chain) is from a study of beta chain features in type 1 diabetes. A CD45RO/CCR7/CD25/CD127/CD95/CD27 panel sorted naive, central memory, regulatory and stem cell-like memory CD4+ cells. The authors reverse transcribed all of the isolated RNA, so sequencing captured expressed TCRB transcripts. Method: immunoSEQ multiplex PCR; TCRdb's copy keeps in-frame clones and lacks some. The sample records some 280,000 clones, 14% being singletons. With respect to this clone: Its matching antigen is unknown. Relative to the germline gene, one junction end is altered; a read error may explain this.

Study-level findings and limits: The study found fewer insertions and more deletions at VDJ junctions in type 1 diabetes patients. cDNA sequencing could over-represent cells with high TCR expression. The similarity of naive, central memory and Treg TCRB repertoires appeared greater among patients than among healthy donors. Shortening of TCRB CDR3s, moderate but significant, appeared in all four CD4+ subsets of Type 1 diabetes patients.

Sequencing was performed on naive CD4+ T cells from blood. The TCR comes from a man aged 25-45 years with type 1 diabetes.

The CDR3 DNA follows: TGTGCCAGCAGTTTAGGACAGTTCACAGATACGCAGTATTTT. Translated, it gives CASSLGQFTDTQYF. The chain uses TRBV7-9 and TRBJ2-3, with D possibly matching TRBD1 (6 bases). The CDR3 contains 14 residues. The germline V gene encodes CDR1 SEHNR and CDR2 FQNEAQ (reference sequence).